What follows describes a single T cell receptor (beta chain). Its antigen is not identified. From 5'RACE with constant-segment primers came TCR alpha and TCR beta cDNA libraries that carried sample barcodes and UMIs. A single record per CDR3 protein comes from TCRdb applying MiXCR to the 5' RACE reads. The table records 580,000 or so distinct CDR3 sequences, 15% to 20% of them present only once. The data derive from a study of T-cell memory formation after mild COVID-19. Study as a whole: TCR clusters were mostly donor specific.

The CDR3 consists of 15 residues. With V trimmed by 5 bases and J by 0 bases, 3 bases remained unmatched. Germline-derived CDR1 and CDR2 are KGHDR and SFDVKD. Broader study findings: Clones that shrank (day 15 to 85) were balanced CD4/CD8, whereas later expanders leaned CD4+.

This sequence was found in an adult woman who had mild COVID-19 (a few samples of this study predate the infection). Cell type and time point are not known. The chain recombines TRBV24-1 with TRBJ2-3, with 8 bases that match TRBD1. The sample comprised PBMCs or a T cell subset sorted from them (not recorded which). The CDR3 here is CATSGQGPSTDTQYF. The DNA of the CDR3 is TGTGCCACCAGTGGACAGGGGCCCAGCACAGATACGCAGTATTTT.